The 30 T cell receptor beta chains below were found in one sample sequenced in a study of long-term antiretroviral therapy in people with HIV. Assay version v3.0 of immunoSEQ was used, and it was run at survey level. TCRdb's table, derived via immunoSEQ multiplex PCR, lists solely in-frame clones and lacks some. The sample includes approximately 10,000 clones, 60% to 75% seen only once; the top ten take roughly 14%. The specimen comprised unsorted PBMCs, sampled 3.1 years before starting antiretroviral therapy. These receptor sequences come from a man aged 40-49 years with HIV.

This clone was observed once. In nucleotides, the CDR3 is TGTGCCAGCAGCCCTTTAGCGGGATCTAGCACAGATACGCAGTATTTT. Protein product: CASSPLAGSSTDTQYF. V usage is TRBV7-2 and J usage is TRBJ2-3; 8 positions match TRBD2. J lost 0 bases, V lost 5 bases, and 7 bases had no gene match. The CDR3 runs to 16 residues. CDR1 and CDR2 (germline): SGHTA, FQGNSA.

CDR3 nucleotide sequence: TGTGCCAGCAGCTTCCCAGGGGAGACATATGCAGAAGACTATGGCTACACCTTC. Translation: CASSFPGETYAEDYGYTF. This chain links TRBV11-2 with TRBJ1-2; D possibly corresponds to TRBD1 (6 bases). The CDR3 runs to 18 residues. Trimming removed 3 bases at V and 3 bases at J, with 23 bases between. In germline, CDR1 is SGHAT, CDR2 FQNNGV.

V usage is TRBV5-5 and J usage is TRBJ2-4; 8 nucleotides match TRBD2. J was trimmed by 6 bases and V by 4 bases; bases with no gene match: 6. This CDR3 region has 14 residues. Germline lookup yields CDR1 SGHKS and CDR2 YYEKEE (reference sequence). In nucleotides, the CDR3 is TGTGCCAGCAGCCTGAGCGGGAGTATAAACATTCAGTACTTC. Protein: CASSLSGSINIQYF. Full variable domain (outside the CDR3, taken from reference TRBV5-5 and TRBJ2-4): DAGVTQSPTHLIKTRGQQVTLRCSPISGHKSVSWYQQVLGQGPQFIFQYYEKEERGRGNFPDRFSARQFPNYSSELNVNALLLGDSALYLCASSLSGSINIQYFGAGTRLSVL.

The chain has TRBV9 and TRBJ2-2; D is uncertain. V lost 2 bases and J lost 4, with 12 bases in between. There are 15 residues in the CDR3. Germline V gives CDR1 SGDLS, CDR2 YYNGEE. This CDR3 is CASSVQESATGELFF. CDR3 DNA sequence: TGTGCCAGCAGCGTCCAGGAATCAGCCACCGGGGAGCTGTTTTTT.

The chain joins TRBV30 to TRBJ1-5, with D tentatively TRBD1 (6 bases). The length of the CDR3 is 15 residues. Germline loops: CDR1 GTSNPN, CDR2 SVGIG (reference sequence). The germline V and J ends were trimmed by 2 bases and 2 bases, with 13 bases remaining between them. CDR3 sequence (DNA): TGTGCCTGGAGTATATCAGGGGCAGGCAATCAGCCCCAGCATTTT. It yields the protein CAWSISGAGNQPQHF.

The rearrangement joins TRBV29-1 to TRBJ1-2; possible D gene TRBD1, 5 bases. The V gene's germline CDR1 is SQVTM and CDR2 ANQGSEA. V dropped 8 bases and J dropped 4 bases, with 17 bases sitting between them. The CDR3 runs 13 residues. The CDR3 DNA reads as TGCAGCTCAGGCAGGGCCACGGGCTATGGCTACACCTTC. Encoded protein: CSSGRATGYGYTF.

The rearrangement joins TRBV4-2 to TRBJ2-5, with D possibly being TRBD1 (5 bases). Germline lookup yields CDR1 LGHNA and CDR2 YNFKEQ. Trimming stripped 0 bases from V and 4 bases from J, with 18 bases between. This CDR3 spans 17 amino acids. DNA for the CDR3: TGTGCCAGCAGCCAAGATCTCTTGCAGGGATCGGGAGAGACCCAGTACTTC. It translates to CASSQDLLQGSGETQYF.

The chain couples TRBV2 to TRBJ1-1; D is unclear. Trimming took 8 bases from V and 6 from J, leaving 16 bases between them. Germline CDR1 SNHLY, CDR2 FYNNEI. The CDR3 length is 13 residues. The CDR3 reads CASLLEGLAEAFF. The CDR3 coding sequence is TGTGCCAGCCTATTGGAGGGTCTGGCTGAAGCTTTCTTT. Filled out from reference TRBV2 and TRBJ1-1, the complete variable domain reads EPEVTQTPSHQVTQMGQEVILRCVPISNHLYFYWYRQILGQKVEFLVSFYNNEISEKSEIFDDQFSVERPDGSNFTLKIRSTKLEDSAMYFCASLLEGLAEAFFGQGTRLTVV.

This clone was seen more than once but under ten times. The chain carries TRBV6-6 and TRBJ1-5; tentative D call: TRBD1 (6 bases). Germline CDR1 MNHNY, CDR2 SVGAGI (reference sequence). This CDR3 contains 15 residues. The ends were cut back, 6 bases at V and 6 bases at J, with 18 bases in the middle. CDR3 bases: TGTGCCAGCAGCCCAGGGGCCGCGGTCCCTCAGCCCCAGCATTTT. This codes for CASSPGAAVPQPQHF.

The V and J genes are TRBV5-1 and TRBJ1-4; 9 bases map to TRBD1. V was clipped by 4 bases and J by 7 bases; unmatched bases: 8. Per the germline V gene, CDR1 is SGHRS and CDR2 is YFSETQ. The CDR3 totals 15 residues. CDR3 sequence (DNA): TGCGCCAGCAGCACCGGACAGGGGAGCGGTGAAAAACTGTTTTTT. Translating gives CASSTGQGSGEKLFF.

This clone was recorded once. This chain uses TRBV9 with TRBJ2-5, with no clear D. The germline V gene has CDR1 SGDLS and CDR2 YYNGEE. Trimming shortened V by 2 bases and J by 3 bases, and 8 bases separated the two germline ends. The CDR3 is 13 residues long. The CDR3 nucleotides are TGTGCCAGCAGCGTTTATGAGGAAGAGACCCAGTACTTC. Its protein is CASSVYEEETQYF.

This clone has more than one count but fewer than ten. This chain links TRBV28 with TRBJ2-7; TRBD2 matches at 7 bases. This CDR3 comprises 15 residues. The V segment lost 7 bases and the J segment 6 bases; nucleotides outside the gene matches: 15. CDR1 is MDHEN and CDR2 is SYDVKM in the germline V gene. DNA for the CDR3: TGTGCCAGCACCCTAGAGGCTAGCGGCGGAGGCGAGCAGTACTTC. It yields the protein CASTLEASGGGEQYF.

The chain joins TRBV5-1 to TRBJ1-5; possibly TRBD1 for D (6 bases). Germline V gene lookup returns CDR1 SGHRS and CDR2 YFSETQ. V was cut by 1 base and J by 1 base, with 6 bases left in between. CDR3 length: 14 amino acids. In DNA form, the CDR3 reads TGCGCCAGCAGCTTGACAGGGAGCAATCAGCCCCAGCATTTT. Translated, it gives CASSLTGSNQPQHF.

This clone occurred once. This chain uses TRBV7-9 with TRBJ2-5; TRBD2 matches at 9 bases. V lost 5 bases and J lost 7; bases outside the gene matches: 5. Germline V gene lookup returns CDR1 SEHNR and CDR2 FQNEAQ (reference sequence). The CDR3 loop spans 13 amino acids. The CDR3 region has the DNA TGTGCCAGCAGCCGCGGGGGGGGTCCGACCCAGTACTTC. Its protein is CASSRGGGPTQYF. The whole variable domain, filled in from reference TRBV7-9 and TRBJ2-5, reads DTGVSQNPRHKITKRGQNVTFRCDPISEHNRLYWYRQTLGQGPEFLTYFQNEAQLEKSRLLSDRFSAERPKGSFSTLEIQRTEQGDSAMYLCASSRGGGPTQYFGPGTRLLVL.

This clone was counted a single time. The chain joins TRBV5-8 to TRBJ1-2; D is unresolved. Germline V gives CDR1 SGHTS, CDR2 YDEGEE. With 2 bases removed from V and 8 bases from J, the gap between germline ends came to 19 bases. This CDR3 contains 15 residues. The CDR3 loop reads CASSLRGERHRGYTF. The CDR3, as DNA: TGTGCCAGCAGCTTACGGGGAGAACGACATAGAGGCTACACCTTC. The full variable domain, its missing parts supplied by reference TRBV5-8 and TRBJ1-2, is EAGVTQSPTHLIKTRGQQATLRCSPISGHTSVYWYQQALGLGLQFLLWYDEGEERNRGNFPPRFSGRQFPNYSSELNVNALELEDSALYLCASSLRGERHRGYTFGSGTRLTVV.

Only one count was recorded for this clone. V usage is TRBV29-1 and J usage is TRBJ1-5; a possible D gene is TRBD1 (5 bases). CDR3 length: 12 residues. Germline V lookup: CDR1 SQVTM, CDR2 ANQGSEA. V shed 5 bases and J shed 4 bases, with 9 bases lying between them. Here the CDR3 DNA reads TGCAGCGTTTCGGAGGGGAATCAGCCCCAGCATTTT. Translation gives CSVSEGNQPQHF.

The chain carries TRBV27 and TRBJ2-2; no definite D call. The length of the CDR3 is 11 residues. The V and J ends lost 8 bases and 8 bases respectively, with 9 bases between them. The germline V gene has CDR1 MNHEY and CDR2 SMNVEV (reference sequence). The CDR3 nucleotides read TGTGCCAGCCGTCTAGGGGGGGAGCTGTTTTTT. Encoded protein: CASRLGGELFF.

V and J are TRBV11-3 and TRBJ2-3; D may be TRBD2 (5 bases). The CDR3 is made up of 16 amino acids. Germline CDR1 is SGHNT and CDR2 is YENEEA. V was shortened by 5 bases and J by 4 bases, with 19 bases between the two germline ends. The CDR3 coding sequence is TGTGCCAGCAGCCCTCGGCGGGTCCCGGCCGCAGATACGCAGTATTTT. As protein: CASSPRRVPAADTQYF.

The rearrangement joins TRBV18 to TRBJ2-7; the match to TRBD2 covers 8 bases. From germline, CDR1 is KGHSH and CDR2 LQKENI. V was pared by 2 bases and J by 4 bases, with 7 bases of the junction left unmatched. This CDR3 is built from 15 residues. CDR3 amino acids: CASSPSSGSAYEQYF. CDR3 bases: TGTGCCAGCTCACCATCGAGCGGGAGTGCTTACGAGCAGTACTTC.

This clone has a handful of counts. The CDR3: CASSQIGVGEYTDTQYF. Here the CDR3 DNA reads TGTGCCAGCAGCCAGATAGGAGTAGGGGAATACACAGATACGCAGTATTTT. The V call is TRBV14, the J call TRBJ2-3, with a tentative D call TRBD1 (5 bases). V was trimmed by 3 bases and J by 2 bases, leaving 18 bases between them. This CDR3 comprises 17 residues. Germline lookup yields CDR1 SGHDN and CDR2 FVKESK.

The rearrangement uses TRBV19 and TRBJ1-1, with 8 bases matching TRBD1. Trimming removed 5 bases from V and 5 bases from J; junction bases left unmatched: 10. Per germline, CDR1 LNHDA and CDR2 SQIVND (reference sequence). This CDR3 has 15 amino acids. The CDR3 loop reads CASSPRTGSLTEAFF. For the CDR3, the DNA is TGTGCCAGTAGTCCCCGGACAGGGTCTCTAACTGAAGCTTTCTTT.

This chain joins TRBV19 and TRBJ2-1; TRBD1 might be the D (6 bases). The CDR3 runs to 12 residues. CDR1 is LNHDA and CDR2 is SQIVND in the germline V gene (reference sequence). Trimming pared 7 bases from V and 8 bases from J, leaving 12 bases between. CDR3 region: CASKPAGDEQFF. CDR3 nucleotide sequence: TGTGCCAGTAAGCCCGCAGGGGATGAGCAGTTCTTC.

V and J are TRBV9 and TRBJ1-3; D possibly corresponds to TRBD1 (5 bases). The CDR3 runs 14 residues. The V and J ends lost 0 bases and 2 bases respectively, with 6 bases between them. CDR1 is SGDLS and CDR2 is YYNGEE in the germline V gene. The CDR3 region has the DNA TGTGCCAGCAGCGTAGTGGGGGCTGGAAACACCATATATTTT. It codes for CASSVVGAGNTIYF.

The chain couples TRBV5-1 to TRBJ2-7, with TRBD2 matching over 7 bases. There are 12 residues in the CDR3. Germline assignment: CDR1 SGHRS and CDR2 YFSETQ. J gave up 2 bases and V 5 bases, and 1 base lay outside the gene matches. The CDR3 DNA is TGCGCCAGCAGTCGGGGGGCCTACGAGCAGTACTTC. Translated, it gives CASSRGAYEQYF. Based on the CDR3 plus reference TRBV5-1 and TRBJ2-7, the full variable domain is KAGVTQTPRYLIKTRGQQVTLSCSPISGHRSVSWYQQTPGQGLQFLFEYFSETQRNKGNFPGRFSGRQFSNSRSEMNVSTLELGDSALYLCASSRGAYEQYFGPGTRLTVT.

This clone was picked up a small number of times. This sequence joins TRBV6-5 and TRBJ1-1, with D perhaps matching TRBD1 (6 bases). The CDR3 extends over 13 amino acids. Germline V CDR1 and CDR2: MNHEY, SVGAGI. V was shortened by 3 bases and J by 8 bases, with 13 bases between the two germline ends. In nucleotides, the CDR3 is TGTGCCAGCAGTTATTTTATCGGGACAGAAGCTTTCTTT. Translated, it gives CASSYFIGTEAFF.

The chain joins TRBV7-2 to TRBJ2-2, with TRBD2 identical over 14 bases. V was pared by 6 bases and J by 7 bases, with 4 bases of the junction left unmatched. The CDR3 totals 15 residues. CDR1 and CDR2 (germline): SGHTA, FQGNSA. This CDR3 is CASSGLAGGIGELFF. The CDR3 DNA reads TGTGCCAGCAGTGGACTAGCGGGAGGAATCGGGGAGCTGTTTTTT.

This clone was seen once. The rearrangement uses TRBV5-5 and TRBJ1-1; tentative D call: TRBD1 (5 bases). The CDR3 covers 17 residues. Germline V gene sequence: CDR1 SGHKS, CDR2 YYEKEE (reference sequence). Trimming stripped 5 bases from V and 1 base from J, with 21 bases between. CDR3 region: CASRRDPLRGGNTEAFF. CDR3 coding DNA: TGTGCCAGCAGGAGAGATCCCTTGCGGGGGGGGAACACTGAAGCTTTCTTT.

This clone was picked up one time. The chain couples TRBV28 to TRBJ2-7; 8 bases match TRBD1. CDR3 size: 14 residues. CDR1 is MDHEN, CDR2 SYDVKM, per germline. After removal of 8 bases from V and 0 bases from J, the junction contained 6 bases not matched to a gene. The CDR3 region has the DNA TGTGCCAGCGCAAAAACAGGGGGCTCCTACGAGCAGTACTTC. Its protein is CASAKTGGSYEQYF.

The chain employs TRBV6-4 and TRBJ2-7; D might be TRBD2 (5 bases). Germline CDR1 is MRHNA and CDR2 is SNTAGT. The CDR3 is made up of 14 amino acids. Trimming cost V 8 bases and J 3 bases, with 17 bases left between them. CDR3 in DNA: TGTGCCAGCGCCCGATCCGACGGGGACTACGAGCAGTACTTC. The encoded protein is CASARSDGDYEQYF.

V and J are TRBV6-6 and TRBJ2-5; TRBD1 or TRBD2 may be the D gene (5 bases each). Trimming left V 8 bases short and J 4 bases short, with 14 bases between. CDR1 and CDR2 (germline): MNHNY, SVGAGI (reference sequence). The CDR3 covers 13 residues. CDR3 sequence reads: CASQTGHPETQYF. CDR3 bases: TGTGCCAGCCAAACGGGGCACCCAGAGACCCAGTACTTC.